These T cell receptor beta chains were read from a single sample in a study of cytomegalovirus exposure and HLA in healthy donors. The data were produced by immunoSEQ multiplex PCR, yet TCRdb's version contains in-frame clones alone and is incomplete. Of a few hundred thousand clones listed, 85% to 95% are singletons. Sequencing used PBMCs. The receptors here all came from a girl under 10 years old in good health and CMV-seronegative. The CDR3 runs from the conserved cysteine through the conserved F or W. D genes are given only for firm matches. The size entry is marked missing in some rows and otherwise reads once, few, many or a size class.

>TRBV9|TRBD1|NA|TRBJ2-2|18
TGTGCCAGCAGCGTAGCTCTTTGGGACAGCCAGGTCACCGGGGAGCTGTTTTTT
CASSVALWDSQVTGELFF
>TRBV29-1|TRBD1|NA|TRBJ2-7|16
TGCAGCGTTGTAGCTCTCGGGACAGGGGGTTTCCACGAGCAGTACTTC
CSVVALGTGGFHEQYF
>TRBV10-2|TRBD1|NA|TRBJ2-1|17
TGCGCCAGCAGTGAGTGGACAGGAGGCCCGCCCTACAATGAGCAGTTCTTC
CASSEWTGGPPYNEQFF
>TRBV6-6|NA|NA|TRBJ2-3|12
TGTGCCAGCAGCACAAAGTGGGATACGCAGTATTTT
CASSTKWDTQYF
>TRBV7-9|NA|NA|TRBJ1-2|13
TGTGCCAGCAGCCCTCCCCCGCCGAGGGGCTACACCTTC
CASSPPPPRGYTF
>TRBV5-5|NA|NA|TRBJ1-6|19
TGTGCCAGCAGCGAAAGCGACCGAATCCCAAGCTCCTATAATTCACCCCTCCACTTT
CASSESDRIPSSYNSPLHF
>TRBV27|TRBD2|NA|TRBJ2-2|16
TGTGCCACCTCCCCGGGACTAGCCGAGGGGATCGGGGAGCTGTTTTTT
CATSPGLAEGIGELFF
>TRBV14|NA|NA|TRBJ1-1|13
TGTGCCAGCAGCCAATGGGGGGGGGCTGAAGCTTTCTTT
CASSQWGGAEAFF
>TRBV5-1|NA|NA|TRBJ1-6|13
TGCGCCAGCAGCTGGGAGGGGGAAGGACCCCTCCACTTT
CASSWEGEGPLHF
>TRBV7-9|NA|NA|TRBJ2-7|13
TGTGCCAGCAGCCCGAGACTAGTCTACGAGCAGTACTTC
CASSPRLVYEQYF
>TRBV30|NA|NA|TRBJ2-6|17
TGTGCCTGGAAAGATGTAGCCGGAAGCTCTGGGGCCAACGTCCTGACTTTC
CAWKDVAGSSGANVLTF
>TRBV15|NA|NA|TRBJ1-1|14
TGTGCCACCTACCGGGCGGGGGCGCGGGGTGAAGCTTTCTTT
CATYRAGARGEAFF
>TRBV2|NA|NA|TRBJ2-2|14
TGTGCCAGCAGTGACAGGGTTAACACCGGGGAGCTGTTTTTT
CASSDRVNTGELFF
>TRBV6-5|NA|NA|TRBJ1-1|14
TGTGCCAGCAGTTACTTAGCGGTGAACACTGAAGCTTTCTTT
CASSYLAVNTEAFF
>TRBV2|NA|NA|TRBJ1-1|10
TGTGCCAGCAGGGGACATAAAGCTTTCTTT
CASRGHKAFF
>TRBV9|TRBD2|NA|TRBJ2-7|13
TGTGCCAGCAGCGAGACTAGCTGGGACGAGCAGTACTTC
CASSETSWDEQYF
>TRBV12-2|NA|NA|TRBJ2-7|17
TGTGCAAGTCCCCCCCGCCGGTCCAGGGCCCCCTCCTACGAGCAGTACTTC
CASPPRRSRAPSYEQYF
>TRBV7-7|NA|NA|TRBJ2-5|15
TGTGCCAGCAGCTTAGGGGCCTCTTACCAAGAGACCCAGTACTTC
CASSLGASYQETQYF
>TRBV28|TRBD1|NA|TRBJ1-5|15
TGTGCCAGCCAGGGGGCCGGTGGTAGCAATCAGCCCCAGCATTTT
CASQGAGGSNQPQHF
>TRBV14|NA|NA|TRBJ1-1|13
TGTGCCAGCAGCCAAGTCCGGGGCACTGAAGCTTTCTTT
CASSQVRGTEAFF
>TRBV2|NA|NA|TRBJ2-7|14
TGTGCCAGCAGTGAAGGGGGCCCCGTCTACGAGCAGTACTTC
CASSEGGPVYEQYF
>TRBV30|NA|once|TRBJ1-2|14
TGTGCCTGGAGCCTCGGGGGAACAGTCTATGGCTACACCTTC
CAWSLGGTVYGYTF
>TRBV6-5|TRBD2|NA|TRBJ2-1|14
TGTGCCAGCAGACAGTTGGGAGCGGGAAATGAGCAGTTCTTC
CASRQLGAGNEQFF
>TRBV7-9|TRBD1|NA|TRBJ1-1|14
TGTGCCAGCAGCTTGCAGGGGGCCGACACTGAAGCTTTCTTT
CASSLQGADTEAFF
>TRBV2|TRBD2|NA|TRBJ2-3|16
TGTGCCAGCAGTGTTAGACTAGCGGGAGTGCAAGATACGCAGTATTTT
CASSVRLAGVQDTQYF
>TRBV5-6|TRBD1|NA|TRBJ2-2|15
TGTGCCAGCAGCTCCAGGGGACAGCTCACCGGGGAGCTGTTTTTT
CASSSRGQLTGELFF
>TRBV5-4|NA|NA|TRBJ1-1|14
TGTGCCAGCAGCAGAGACAGGACGAACACTGAAGCTTTCTTT
CASSRDRTNTEAFF
>TRBV12-5|TRBD1|NA|TRBJ1-2|13
TGTGCTAGTGGTTTGGTGGGGACAGGGGACTACACCTTC
CASGLVGTGDYTF
>TRBV27|TRBD2|NA|TRBJ2-3|16
TGTGCCAGCAGTGGGGGGGCCGGGACTAGCGGGGATACGCAGTATTTT
CASSGGAGTSGDTQYF
>TRBV7-2|TRBD1|NA|TRBJ1-2|14
TGTGCCAGCAGCCTACCGGCAGGGGGCTATGGCTACACCTTC
CASSLPAGGYGYTF
>TRBV2|TRBD1|once|TRBJ1-6|15
TGTGCCAGCAGCCAGGGGGCGCGAGGGAATTCACCCCTCCACTTT
CASSQGARGNSPLHF
>TRBV6-6|NA|NA|TRBJ1-1|15
TGTGCCAGCAGTTCCCCAGGACAGTGGGGGAATAGAGCTTTCTTT
CASSSPGQWGNRAFF
>TRBV5-1|TRBD2|once|TRBJ2-5|15
TGCGCCAGCAGCTTGGAACTAGCGACGCAAGAGACCCAGTACTTC
CASSLELATQETQYF
>TRBV2|NA|NA|TRBJ1-2|13
TGTGCCAGCAGTAGTTCAGGGAACTATGGCTACACCTTC
CASSSSGNYGYTF
>TRBV2|TRBD1|NA|TRBJ2-7|16
TGTGCCAGCAGTGAACTCCCCGGACAGGCGAATTACGAGCAGTACTTC
CASSELPGQANYEQYF
>TRBV19|TRBD2|NA|TRBJ2-2|16
TGTGCCAGTAGTATAATATCCGGGGGGGCCACAGGGGAGCTGTTTTTT
CASSIISGGATGELFF
>TRBV28|NA|NA|TRBJ2-5|14
TGTGCCAGCACCTGGGGGGGGCGCCGAGAGACCCAGTACTTC
CASTWGGRRETQYF
>TRBV7-6|TRBD1|NA|TRBJ1-2|13
TGTGCCAGCAGCATTGGACAGGGGAATGGCTACACCTTC
CASSIGQGNGYTF
>TRBV12-5|TRBD2|NA|TRBJ2-5|14
TGTGCTAGTGGTTCCGGACTAGGACGAGAGACCCAGTACTTC
CASGSGLGRETQYF
>TRBV9|NA|NA|TRBJ2-3|15
TGTGCCAGCAGCGCAGATAGCGGTAGCACAGATACGCAGTATTTT
CASSADSGSTDTQYF
>TRBV7-9|NA|NA|TRBJ2-7|16
TGTGCCAGCAGCTCATCTCGATACGAGTCCGTCCACGAGCAGTACTTC
CASSSSRYESVHEQYF
>TRBV7-9|TRBD2|NA|TRBJ2-7|15
TGTGCCAGCAGCTTAACAGGGACTAGCGCCTACGAGCAGTACTTC
CASSLTGTSAYEQYF
>TRBV2|TRBD2|NA|TRBJ2-1|19
TGTGCCAGCAGTGAAGGGGGTTCGGCTAGCGGGATCATCGGCAATGAGCAGTTCTTC
CASSEGGSASGIIGNEQFF
>TRBV29-1|NA|NA|TRBJ2-4|18
TGCAGCGTTGAAGTTAGTAGCGGAAGGATCCTAGCCAAAAACATTCAGTACTTC
CSVEVSSGRILAKNIQYF
>TRBV5-1|TRBD1|NA|TRBJ2-5|14
TGCGCCAGCAGCCCGACAGGGAACCAAGAGACCCAGTACTTC
CASSPTGNQETQYF
>TRBV27|NA|NA|TRBJ1-3|17
TGTGCCAGCAGTTCTCGGGCAGGGCTCTTGCCTGGAAACACCATATATTTT
CASSSRAGLLPGNTIYF
>TRBV30|NA|NA|TRBJ2-5|12
TGTGCCTGGACGAGCGGACAAGAGACCCAGTACTTC
CAWTSGQETQYF
>TRBV6-5|TRBD1|NA|TRBJ1-2|14
TGTGCCAGCAGTTCACAGGGGTTGGACTATGGCTACACCTTC
CASSSQGLDYGYTF